This TCR beta chain was identified in a study of blood T cell repertoires in COVID-19. Study-wide background: Samples representing acute and convalescent COVID-19 were sourced from the United States, Italy and Spain.

Original data processing: Reference gene primer amplification yielded estimated nucleated cell counts. The assay was immunoSEQ multiplex PCR, and TCRdb's table has in-frame clones only and misses some. V and J calls and clone size come straight from that table; D and trimming were deduced from the DNA. This table has around 270,000 clones, approximately 85% appearing once. Participants' reported clinical history set cohort assignment. What the recovered Cohort 3 donors had was two negative PCRs, clearance, or symptom resolution. This CDR3 region has 15 residues. In germline, CDR1 is SGHRS, CDR2 YFSETQ. Trimming cost V 0 bases and J 6 bases; bases outside gene matches: 5.

The sample was PBMCs or T cells enriched from blood (not recorded which). J is TRBJ1-2 and V is TRBV5-1; 10 bases are a match to TRBD1. This receptor was identified in a woman younger than 45 who had recovered from COVID-19. The CDR3 protein is CASSLEPGQGHGYTF. The CDR3 DNA reads as TGCGCCAGCAGCTTGGAACCGGGACAGGGGCATGGCTACACCTTC.